This T cell receptor beta chain derives from a study of radiotherapy plus CTLA-4 blockade in lung cancer. Across the study: For about 19% of patients, objective responses occurred, and about 30% had disease control.

Study-wide results and caveats: An expansion of tumor-derived TCR clones occurred in blood after radiotherapy plus ipilimumab.

Using immunoSEQ multiplex PCR, the repertoire was profiled, and TCRdb retains in-frame clones only, with some absent. The table includes approximately 77,000 clones, more than 80% detected once. As concerns this clone: The antigen is undetermined.

Chemo-refractory metastatic non-small-cell lung cancer patients were treated with focal radiation plus CTLA-4 blockade with ipilimumab. The CDR3 sequence is 13 residues long. The J segment lost 4 bases and the V segment lost 6 bases, leaving 5 bases of the junction unmatched. Germline CDR1 reads SGHAT; CDR2 reads FQNNGV. The sequence came from a human donor with non-small cell lung cancer who had stable disease on radiotherapy plus ipilimumab. Source: peripheral blood, taken from a patient treated with radiotherapy plus ipilimumab. This rearrangement joins TRBV11-2 to TRBJ1-1, with 7 bases aligning to TRBD1. CDR3 coding DNA: TGTGCCAGCAGGCGAGGGGGCAGCACTGAAGCTTTCTTT. Amino acid sequence: CASRRGGSTEAFF.